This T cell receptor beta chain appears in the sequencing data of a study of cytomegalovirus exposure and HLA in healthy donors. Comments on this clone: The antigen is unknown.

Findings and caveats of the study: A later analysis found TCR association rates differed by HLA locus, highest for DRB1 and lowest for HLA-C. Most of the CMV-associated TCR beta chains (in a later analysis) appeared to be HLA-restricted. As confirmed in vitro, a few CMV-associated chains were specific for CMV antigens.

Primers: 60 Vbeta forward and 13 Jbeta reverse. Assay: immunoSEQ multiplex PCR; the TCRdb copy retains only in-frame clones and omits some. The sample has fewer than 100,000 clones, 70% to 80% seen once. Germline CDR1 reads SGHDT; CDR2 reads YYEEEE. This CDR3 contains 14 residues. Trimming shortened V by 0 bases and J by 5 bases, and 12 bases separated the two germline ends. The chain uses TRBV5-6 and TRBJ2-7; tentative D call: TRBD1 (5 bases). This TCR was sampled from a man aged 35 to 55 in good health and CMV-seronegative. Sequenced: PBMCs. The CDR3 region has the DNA TGTGCCAGCAGCTTGGTCGGCAGGGTAAACGAGCAGTACTTC. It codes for CASSLVGRVNEQYF.